One and the same sample provided the 30 T cell receptor beta chains below, sequenced in a study of T cell responses to AZD1222 COVID-19 vaccine. The data were produced by immunoSEQ multiplex PCR, yet TCRdb's version contains in-frame clones alone and is incomplete. The sample records about 200,000 clones, about 94% being singletons. Sequencing used peripheral blood, obtained 28 days after the second AZD1222 dose. These receptors were collected from an adult who received the AZD1222 COVID-19 vaccine.

V usage is TRBV9 and J usage is TRBJ1-1; D ambiguous. CDR1 and CDR2 from the germline V gene are SGDLS and YYNGEE. Between the trimmed V and J ends, which lost 3 bases and 5 bases, there was a span of 14 bases. The CDR3 contains 14 residues. This CDR3 reads CASSAAPLGTEAFF. The CDR3 DNA is TGTGCCAGCAGCGCGGCCCCGCTGGGGACTGAAGCTTTCTTT. The whole variable domain, filled in from reference TRBV9 and TRBJ1-1, reads DSGVTQTPKHLITATGQRVTLRCSPRSGDLSVYWYQQSLDQGLQFLIQYYNGEERAKGNILERFSAQQFPDLHSELNLSSLELGDSALYFCASSAAPLGTEAFFGQGTRLTVV.

The V call is TRBV7-3, the J call TRBJ2-1; 12 bases are a match to TRBD2. CDR3 length equals 15 residues. Germline values: CDR1 SGHTA, CDR2 FQGTGA. V shed 5 bases, J shed 9 bases, and the junction held 8 bases outside the gene matches. CDR3 sequence (DNA): TGTGCCAGCAGCCCCTCTAGCGGGGGGGCCCCTGAGCAGTTCTTC. Its translation: CASSPSSGGAPEQFF.

This clone appeared a single time. The genes are TRBV28 and TRBJ1-2, with 9 bases matching TRBD1. Germline V CDR1 and CDR2: MDHEN, SYDVKM. Trimming removed 4 bases from V and 7 bases from J; junction bases left unmatched: 10. The CDR3 runs to 15 residues. The CDR3 reads CASSSPGTGLSGYTF. The CDR3 region has the DNA TGTGCCAGCAGTTCGCCCGGGACAGGGTTGAGTGGCTACACCTTC.

The chain couples TRBV15 to TRBJ1-4; TRBD1 matches 10 bases. This CDR3 contains 17 residues. J lost 4 bases, V lost 3 bases, and 8 bases had no gene match. CDR1 LNHNV and CDR2 YYDKDF come from the germline V gene (reference sequence). Written as DNA, the CDR3 is TGTGCCACCAGCAGGGTGGATAGGACAGGGGGTAATGAAAAACTGTTTTTT. This gives the protein CATSRVDRTGGNEKLFF.

The rearrangement links TRBV30 to TRBJ1-1; the D gene is possibly TRBD1 (6 bases). In germline, CDR1 is GTSNPN, CDR2 SVGIG (reference sequence). The CDR3 totals 14 residues. V was cut by 8 bases and J by 2 bases, with 18 bases left in between. CDR3 in amino acids: CAGIQGGGNTEAFF. CDR3 nucleotide sequence: TGTGCCGGAATACAGGGAGGGGGTAACACTGAAGCTTTCTTT.

This chain connects TRBV7-9 to TRBJ2-1, with D uncertain. V lost 2 bases to trimming and J lost 2 bases, with 13 bases between them. Germline V lookup: CDR1 SEHNR, CDR2 FQNEAQ (reference sequence). The CDR3 is made up of 16 amino acids. The CDR3 loop reads CASSLIYAITYNEQFF. As DNA, the CDR3 is TGTGCCAGCAGCTTAATATACGCCATCACCTACAATGAGCAGTTCTTC.

J is TRBJ2-7 and V is TRBV10-3; 7 bases map to TRBD2. The V and J ends lost 0 bases and 2 bases, in that order; junction bases with no gene match: 4. CDR1 and CDR2 from the germline V gene are ENHRY and SYGVKD. The CDR3 has 15 residues. The CDR3 spells CAISESVGGAYEQYF. DNA for the CDR3: TGTGCCATCAGTGAGTCGGTTGGGGGGGCCTACGAGCAGTACTTC.

The chain employs TRBV7-6 and TRBJ2-5; D perhaps matches TRBD2 (6 bases). CDR1 SGHVS and CDR2 FNYEAQ come from the germline V gene. The germline V and J ends were trimmed by 4 bases and 4 bases, with 13 bases remaining between them. CDR3 length equals 14 residues. The CDR3 protein is CASSSGGVRETQYF. The CDR3, as DNA: TGTGCCAGCAGCTCCGGAGGGGTCCGAGAGACCCAGTACTTC.

The chain combines TRBV14 with TRBJ1-2, with TRBD1 matching 7 bases. V gave up 5 bases and J gave up 5 bases; unmatched junction bases: 11. CDR1 SGHDN and CDR2 FVKESK come from the germline V gene. This CDR3 comprises 15 residues. In DNA, the CDR3 is TGTGCCAGCAGCTCCCAGGGGGGCGAGTATTATGGCTACACCTTC. Residues: CASSSQGGEYYGYTF.

The CDR3 sequence is CASSLNGQGNNEQFF. CDR3 coding DNA: TGTGCCAGCAGTTTAAACGGACAGGGAAACAATGAGCAGTTCTTC. J is TRBJ2-1 and V is TRBV28; 8 bases map to TRBD1. The germline V gene has CDR1 MDHEN and CDR2 SYDVKM. The junction had 5 bases not matched to a gene; V was cut back by 2 bases and J by 5 bases. The CDR3 contains 15 residues. The whole variable domain, filled in from reference TRBV28 and TRBJ2-1, reads DVKVTQSSRYLVKRTGEKVFLECVQDMDHENMFWYRQDPGLGLRLIYFSYDVKMKEKGDIPEGYSVSREKKERFSLILESASTNQTSMYLCASSLNGQGNNEQFFGPGTRLTVL.

V usage is TRBV3-1 (or the pseudogene TRBV3-2) and J usage is TRBJ2-1; 8 bases line up with TRBD2. Germline V CDR1 and CDR2: LGHDT, YNNKEL (reference sequence). V lost 4 bases and J lost 9; bases outside the gene matches: 5. The CDR3 covers 13 residues. CDR3 in amino acids: CASSPARGGEQFF. The CDR3 nucleotides read TGTGCCAGCAGCCCCGCACGGGGGGGTGAGCAGTTCTTC.

The chain links TRBV6-1 to TRBJ2-7; D remains unclear. V was trimmed by 5 bases and J by 3 bases, leaving 14 bases between them. This CDR3 has 14 residues. Germline V gene data show CDR1 as MNHNS and CDR2 as SASEGT. The CDR3 here is CASSSGPDRYEQYF. DNA of the CDR3: TGTGCCAGCAGTTCGGGTCCGGATCGCTACGAGCAGTACTTC.

This chain uses TRBV5-5 with TRBJ1-1; weak D call: TRBD1 (5 bases). Trimming took off 4 bases at V and 11 bases at J, with 18 bases between the two ends. The CDR3 is 13 amino acids. Germline CDR1 and CDR2: SGHKS and YYEKEE (reference sequence). Here the CDR3 DNA reads TGTGCCAGCAGCCGCCCGGGGCTCGACGATGCTTTCTTT. Residues: CASSRPGLDDAFF.

This sequence joins TRBV6-2 or TRBV6-3 and TRBJ2-7; a possible D gene is TRBD1 (5 bases). Germline V CDR1 and CDR2: MNHEY, SVGEGT. The V and J ends lost 5 bases and 0 bases respectively, with 11 bases between them. This CDR3 has 14 residues. Here the CDR3 reads CASSQWTTSYEQYF. The CDR3 nucleotides read TGTGCCAGCAGTCAATGGACAACCTCCTACGAGCAGTACTTC.

The chain couples TRBV18 to TRBJ1-3; no clear D. CDR3 size: 15 residues. Trimming removed 1 base from V and 4 bases from J, with 11 bases in between. Germline V gene data show CDR1 as KGHSH and CDR2 as LQKENI. The CDR3 spells CASSPLLAPGNTIYF. The CDR3 coding sequence is TGTGCCAGCTCACCACTTCTCGCGCCGGGAAACACCATATATTTT.

This chain links TRBV18 with TRBJ1-1; the D is unclear. CDR1 is KGHSH, CDR2 LQKENI, per germline. V was shortened by 2 bases and J by 1 base, with 11 bases between the two germline ends. CDR3 length: 15 residues. This chain's CDR3 is CASSPEAIRNTEAFF. In DNA form, the CDR3 reads TGTGCCAGCTCACCAGAGGCGATCAGGAACACTGAAGCTTTCTTT.

The CDR3 reads CASSGRRQRFGNTIYF. In DNA, the CDR3 is TGTGCCAGCAGTGGCCGACGTCAAAGGTTTGGAAACACCATATATTTT. The chain combines TRBV28 with TRBJ1-3; D not resolved. Trimming stripped 5 bases from V and 3 bases from J, with 17 bases between. From germline, CDR1 is MDHEN and CDR2 SYDVKM. This CDR3 spans 16 amino acids. Based on the CDR3 plus reference TRBV28 and TRBJ1-3, the full variable domain is DVKVTQSSRYLVKRTGEKVFLECVQDMDHENMFWYRQDPGLGLRLIYFSYDVKMKEKGDIPEGYSVSREKKERFSLILESASTNQTSMYLCASSGRRQRFGNTIYFGEGSWLTVV.

The chain links TRBV4-2 to TRBJ1-5; no clear D. Trimming pared 0 bases from V and 2 bases from J, leaving 11 bases between. Germline V gene lookup returns CDR1 LGHNA and CDR2 YNFKEQ. CDR3 length: 16 residues. The CDR3 here is CASSQEFGSGNQPQHF. The DNA of the CDR3 is TGTGCCAGCAGCCAAGAGTTTGGTTCGGGCAATCAGCCCCAGCATTTT.

The rearrangement joins TRBV6-5 to TRBJ1-2; 7 nucleotides align to TRBD1. V was clipped by 6 bases and J by 5 bases; unmatched bases: 9. Germline CDR1 MNHEY, CDR2 SVGAGI. The CDR3 is made up of 14 amino acids. Here the CDR3 reads CASRRDTGEYGYTF. In nucleotides, the CDR3 is TGTGCCAGCAGACGGGACACAGGGGAATATGGCTACACCTTC.

V is TRBV29-1 and J is TRBJ2-3; 16 bases line up with TRBD2. Germline V gives CDR1 SQVTM, CDR2 ANQGSEA. CDR3 length equals 17 residues. Trimming at V came to 7 bases and at J to 2 bases, leaving 9 bases not matched to a gene. The CDR3 DNA is TGCAGCGCGGCCGGGACTAGCGGGGGGGCCGTCACAGATACGCAGTATTTT. Residues: CSAAGTSGGAVTDTQYF.

The chain links TRBV5-1 to TRBJ2-2; the D is unclear. V lost 4 bases and J 4 bases, leaving 14 bases between the germline ends. Germline values: CDR1 SGHRS, CDR2 YFSETQ. The CDR3 covers 15 residues. CDR3 residues: CASSPDRHVTGELFF. In DNA, the CDR3 is TGCGCCAGCAGCCCAGACCGACACGTCACCGGGGAGCTGTTTTTT.

In nucleotides, the CDR3 is TGTGCCAGCAGTGAACGAGTAGGGGGCGAAGGAGGCTACACCTTC. It codes for CASSERVGGEGGYTF. This chain uses TRBV2 with TRBJ1-2; TRBD1 matches 7 bases. The trim removed 2 bases at V and 8 bases at J, leaving 11 bases unmatched. This CDR3 has 15 residues. Germline loops: CDR1 SNHLY, CDR2 FYNNEI.

The chain couples TRBV6-5 to TRBJ2-2, with D perhaps TRBD1 or TRBD2 (6 bases each). The CDR3 has 15 amino acids. Germline lookup yields CDR1 MNHEY and CDR2 SVGAGI. V lost 6 bases to trimming and J lost 4 bases, with 15 bases between them. CDR3 in amino acids: CASSQRGVSTGELFF. In DNA form, the CDR3 reads TGTGCCAGCAGCCAGAGGGGGGTGAGCACCGGGGAGCTGTTTTTT.

The rearrangement joins TRBV14 to TRBJ2-1, with a possible D match to TRBD1 (6 bases). This CDR3 has 17 residues. V was trimmed by 1 base and J by 4 bases, leaving 17 bases between them. Per germline, CDR1 SGHDN and CDR2 FVKESK. Written as DNA, the CDR3 is TGTGCCAGCAGCCAAGTGTACAGGGCCCTCTCTTACAATGAGCAGTTCTTC. Translating gives CASSQVYRALSYNEQFF.

The J gene is TRBJ2-2, the V gene TRBV28, with D perhaps TRBD2 (7 bases). Germline lookup yields CDR1 MDHEN and CDR2 SYDVKM. There are 16 residues in the CDR3. V gave up 6 bases and J gave up 4 bases, with 18 bases separating them. The CDR3 DNA reads TGTGCCAGCAGCCCCGGTTCGGGGGGCTTCACCGGGGAGCTGTTTTTT. Its protein is CASSPGSGGFTGELFF.

The chain couples TRBV11-3 to TRBJ2-3; D not resolved. The CDR3 contains 12 residues. The ends were cut back, 3 bases at V and 0 bases at J, with 1 base in the middle. Germline V lookup: CDR1 SGHNT, CDR2 YENEEA. The CDR3 DNA reads as TGTGCCAGCAGCTTTAGCACAGATACGCAGTATTTT. Translating it yields CASSFSTDTQYF.

The DNA of the CDR3 is TGTGCCAGCAGCTTAGGAGTAGATAATCAGCCCCAGCATTTT. It specifies CASSLGVDNQPQHF. The chain is built from TRBV7-8 and TRBJ1-5; D call uncertain. CDR3 length: 14 amino acids. Germline V CDR1 and CDR2: SGHVS, FQNEAQ. The V end lost 1 base, the J end lost 4 bases, and 8 bases lay between the germline ends. Based on the CDR3 plus reference TRBV7-8 and TRBJ1-5, the full variable domain is GAGVSQSPRYKVAKRGQDVALRCDPISGHVSLFWYQQALGQGPEFLTYFQNEAQLDKSGLPSDRFFAERPEGSVSTLKIQRTQQEDSAVYLCASSLGVDNQPQHFGDGTRLSIL.

The J gene is TRBJ1-4, the V gene TRBV9; 7 nucleotides agree with TRBD1. Per the germline V gene, CDR1 is SGDLS and CDR2 is YYNGEE. The ends lost 3 bases at V and 4 bases at J; junction bases unmatched: 3. The CDR3 totals 14 residues. CDR3 sequence (DNA): TGTGCCAGCAGCGAACGACAGGGTAATGAAAAACTGTTTTTT. This translates into CASSERQGNEKLFF.

The chain joins TRBV5-1 to TRBJ1-1; possibly TRBD1 for D (6 bases). From germline, CDR1 is SGHRS and CDR2 YFSETQ. V lost 0 bases and J lost 4, with 13 bases in between. The CDR3 is made up of 15 amino acids. CDR3 region: CASSLEGGVPTEAFF. CDR3 DNA sequence: TGCGCCAGCAGCTTGGAAGGGGGGGTGCCCACTGAAGCTTTCTTT.

This sequence joins TRBV18 and TRBJ2-7; D not certain. The V end lost 2 bases, the J end lost 3 bases, and 8 bases lay between the germline ends. CDR1 and CDR2 (germline): KGHSH, LQKENI. This CDR3 has 13 residues. CDR3 loop: CASSPGSFYEQYF. The CDR3 DNA reads TGTGCCAGCTCACCAGGCAGCTTCTACGAGCAGTACTTC.